This T cell receptor beta chain was documented in a study of persistence of HIV-infected CD4 T cells. Points from the study as a whole: CMV- and Gag-responding cells had lower TCRbeta richness than CD3/CD28-responding cells.

Cells were stimulated nonspecifically with anti-CD3/anti-CD28 magnetic beads. Responding CD4+ T cells were sorted by upregulation of both CD40 ligand and CD69. PBMCs were depleted of CD8+ T cells before stimulation. Comment on this clone: What it binds is not known.

The immunoSEQ assay was version 4, run in survey mode. Sequenced by immunoSEQ multiplex PCR; TCRdb stores in-frame clones only, minus some. The sample shows 35,000 to 45,000 clones, roughly nine tenths of them seen only once. Trimming took 7 bases from V and 6 from J, leaving 11 bases between them. Germline V CDR1 and CDR2: LNHDA, SQIVND (reference sequence). This CDR3 comprises 12 residues. This chain joins TRBV19 and TRBJ2-3, with D perhaps TRBD1 or TRBD2 (6 bases each). The specimen comprised CD4+ T cells sorted from PBMCs after roughly 18-hour stimulation, sampled from a patient who received antiretroviral therapy. The clonotype originates from an adult woman with HIV who was CMV-seropositive. For the CDR3, the DNA is TGTGCCAGTAAGGGGGGAGTTGATACGCAGTATTTT. It encodes CASKGGVDTQYF. The whole variable domain, remainder taken from reference TRBV19 and TRBJ2-3, is DGGITQSPKYLFRKEGQNVTLSCEQNLNHDAMYWYRQDPGQGLRLIYYSQIVNDFQKGDIAEGYSVSREKKESFPLTVTSAQKNPTAFYLCASKGGVDTQYFGPGTRLTVL.